This TCR beta chain derives from a study of blood T cells in healthy people across ages. Next came a second PCR, run for about 7 to 12 cycles, which used a sample-barcoded 5' primer along with a J-beta primer mix. Each CDR3 protein gets one entry after TCRdb re-called the 5' RACE reads with MiXCR. The sample carries about 800,000 distinct CDR3 sequences, roughly 64% recorded once. In this sample, this clonotype turned up a few times. The germline gives CDR1 DFQATT, CDR2 SNEGSKA (reference sequence). Trimming took 0 bases from V and 1 from J, leaving 10 bases between them. The CDR3 runs 14 residues. The chain recombines TRBV20-1 with TRBJ2-7; D uncertain. Sequenced input: blood. The sequence came from a man aged 25-45 years in good health. This chain's CDR3 is CSARDRVMSYEQYF. The CDR3, as DNA: TGCAGTGCTAGAGATCGGGTTATGTCCTACGAGCAGTACTTC.